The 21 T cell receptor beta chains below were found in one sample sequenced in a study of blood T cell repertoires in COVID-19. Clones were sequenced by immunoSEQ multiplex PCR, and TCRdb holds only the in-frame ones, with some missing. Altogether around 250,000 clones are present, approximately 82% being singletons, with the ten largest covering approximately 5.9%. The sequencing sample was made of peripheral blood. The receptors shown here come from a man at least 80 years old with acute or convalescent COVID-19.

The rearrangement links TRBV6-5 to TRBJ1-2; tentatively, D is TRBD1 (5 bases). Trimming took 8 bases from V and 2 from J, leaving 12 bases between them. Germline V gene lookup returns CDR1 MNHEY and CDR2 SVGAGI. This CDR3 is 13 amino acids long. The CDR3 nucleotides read TGTGCCAGCTCTCCTTCAGGGAACTATGGCTACACCTTC. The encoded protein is CASSPSGNYGYTF.

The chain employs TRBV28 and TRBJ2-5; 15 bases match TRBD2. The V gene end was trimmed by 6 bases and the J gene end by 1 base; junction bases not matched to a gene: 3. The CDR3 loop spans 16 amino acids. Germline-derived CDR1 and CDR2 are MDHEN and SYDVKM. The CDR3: CASSLGLAGGQETQYF. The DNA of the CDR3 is TGTGCCAGCAGCCTGGGACTAGCGGGGGGCCAAGAGACCCAGTACTTC.

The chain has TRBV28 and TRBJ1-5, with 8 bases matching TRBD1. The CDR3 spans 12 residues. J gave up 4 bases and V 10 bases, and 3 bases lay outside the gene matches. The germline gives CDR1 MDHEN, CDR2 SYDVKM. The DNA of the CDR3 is TGTGCCACCAGGACAGGGAATCAGCCCCAGCATTTT. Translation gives CATRTGNQPQHF.

The chain's CDR3 is CASSLGGISRYEQYF. The CDR3 nucleotides are TGTGCCAGCAGTCTAGGAGGTATTAGCCGGTACGAGCAGTACTTC. This chain links TRBV28 with TRBJ2-7; D possibly corresponds to TRBD2 (5 bases). V was cut by 5 bases and J by 4 bases, with 18 bases left in between. Germline-derived CDR1 and CDR2 are MDHEN and SYDVKM. The CDR3 runs 15 residues.

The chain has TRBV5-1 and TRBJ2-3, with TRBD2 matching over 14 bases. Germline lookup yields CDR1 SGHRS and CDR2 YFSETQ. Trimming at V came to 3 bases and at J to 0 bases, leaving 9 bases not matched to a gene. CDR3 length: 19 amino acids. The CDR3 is CASSSGLAGGLTSTDTQYF. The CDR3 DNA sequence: TGCGCCAGCAGCTCAGGACTAGCGGGGGGCTTGACTAGCACAGATACGCAGTATTTT.

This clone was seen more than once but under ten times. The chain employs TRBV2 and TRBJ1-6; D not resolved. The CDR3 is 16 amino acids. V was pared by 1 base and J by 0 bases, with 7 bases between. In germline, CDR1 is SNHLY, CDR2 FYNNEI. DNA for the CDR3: TGTGCCAGCAGTGAAGGCCCTAGCTCCTATAATTCACCCCTCCACTTT. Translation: CASSEGPSSYNSPLHF.

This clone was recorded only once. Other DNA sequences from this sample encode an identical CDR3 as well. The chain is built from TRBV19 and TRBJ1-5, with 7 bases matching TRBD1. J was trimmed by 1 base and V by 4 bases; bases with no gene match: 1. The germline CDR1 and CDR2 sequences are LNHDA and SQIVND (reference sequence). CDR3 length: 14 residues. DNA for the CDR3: TGTGCCAGTAGTAGGGGACAGAGCAATCAGCCCCAGCATTTT. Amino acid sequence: CASSRGQSNQPQHF.

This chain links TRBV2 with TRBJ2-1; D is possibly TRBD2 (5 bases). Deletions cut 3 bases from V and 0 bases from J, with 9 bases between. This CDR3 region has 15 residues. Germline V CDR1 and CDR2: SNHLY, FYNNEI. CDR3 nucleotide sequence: TGTGCCAGCAGTGATGGCAGCGGCTCCTACAATGAGCAGTTCTTC. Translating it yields CASSDGSGSYNEQFF.

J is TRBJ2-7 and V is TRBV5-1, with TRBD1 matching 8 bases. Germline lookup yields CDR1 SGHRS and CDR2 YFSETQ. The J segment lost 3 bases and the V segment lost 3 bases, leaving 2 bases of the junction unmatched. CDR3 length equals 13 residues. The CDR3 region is CASSYTGGYEQYF. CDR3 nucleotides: TGCGCCAGCAGCTACACAGGGGGCTACGAGCAGTACTTC. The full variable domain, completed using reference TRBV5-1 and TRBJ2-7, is KAGVTQTPRYLIKTRGQQVTLSCSPISGHRSVSWYQQTPGQGLQFLFEYFSETQRNKGNFPGRFSGRQFSNSRSEMNVSTLELGDSALYLCASSYTGGYEQYFGPGTRLTVT.

The DNA for the CDR3 is TGTGCCAGCAGCACCCAGGGGAGAGATACGCAGTATTTT. Translation gives CASSTQGRDTQYF. The chain carries TRBV7-2 and TRBJ2-3, with TRBD1 as a possible D gene (6 bases). V was pared by 5 bases and J by 5 bases, with 11 bases between. Germline V gene sequence: CDR1 SGHTA, CDR2 FQGNSA. The CDR3 runs to 13 residues.

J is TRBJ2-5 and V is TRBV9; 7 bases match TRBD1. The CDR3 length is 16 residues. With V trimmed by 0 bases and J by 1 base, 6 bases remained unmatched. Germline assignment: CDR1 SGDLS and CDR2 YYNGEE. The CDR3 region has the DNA TGTGCCAGCAGCGTAGGAGGGACAGAAATCCAAGAGACCCAGTACTTC. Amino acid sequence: CASSVGGTEIQETQYF.

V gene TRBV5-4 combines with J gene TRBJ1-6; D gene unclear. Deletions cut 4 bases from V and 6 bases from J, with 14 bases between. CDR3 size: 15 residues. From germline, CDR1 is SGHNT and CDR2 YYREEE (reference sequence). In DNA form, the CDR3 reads TGTGCCAGCAGCCCGCGGGCCCTCCCTAATTCACCCCTCCACTTT. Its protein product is CASSPRALPNSPLHF.

CDR3 bases: TGTGCCAGCAGGGACAGGGGGCCCTTGGTGGGCAATCAGCCCCAGCATTTT. It specifies CASRDRGPLVGNQPQHF. The chain uses TRBV28 and TRBJ1-5, with 11 bases matching TRBD1. The V and J ends lost 6 bases and 2 bases, in that order; junction bases with no gene match: 9. Germline values: CDR1 MDHEN, CDR2 SYDVKM. This CDR3 has 17 amino acids.

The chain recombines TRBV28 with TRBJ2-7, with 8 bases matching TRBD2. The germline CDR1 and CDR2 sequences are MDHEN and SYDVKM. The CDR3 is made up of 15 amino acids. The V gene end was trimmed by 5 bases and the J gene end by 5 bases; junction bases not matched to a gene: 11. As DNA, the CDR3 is TGTGCCAGCAGTGGCTCCGGGACTAGTGTCGACGAGCAGTACTTC. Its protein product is CASSGSGTSVDEQYF.

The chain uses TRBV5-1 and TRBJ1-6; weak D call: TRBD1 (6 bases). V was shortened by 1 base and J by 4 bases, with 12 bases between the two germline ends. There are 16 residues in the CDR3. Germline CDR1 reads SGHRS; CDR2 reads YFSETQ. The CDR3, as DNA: TGCGCCAGCAGCTTGCAGGGGTTTATGTATAATTCACCCCTCCACTTT. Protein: CASSLQGFMYNSPLHF.

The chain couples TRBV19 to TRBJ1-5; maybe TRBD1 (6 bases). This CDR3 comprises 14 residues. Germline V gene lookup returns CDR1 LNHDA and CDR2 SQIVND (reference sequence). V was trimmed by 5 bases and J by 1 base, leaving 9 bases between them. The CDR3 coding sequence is TGTGCCAGTAGTCCCGGACAGAGCAATCAGCCCCAGCATTTT. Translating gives CASSPGQSNQPQHF.

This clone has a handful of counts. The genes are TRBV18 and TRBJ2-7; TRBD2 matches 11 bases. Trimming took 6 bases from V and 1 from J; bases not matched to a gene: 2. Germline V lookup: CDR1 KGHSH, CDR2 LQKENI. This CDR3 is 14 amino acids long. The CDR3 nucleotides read TGTGCCAGCTCGATAGCGGGAGGGTCCTACGAGCAGTACTTC. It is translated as CASSIAGGSYEQYF.

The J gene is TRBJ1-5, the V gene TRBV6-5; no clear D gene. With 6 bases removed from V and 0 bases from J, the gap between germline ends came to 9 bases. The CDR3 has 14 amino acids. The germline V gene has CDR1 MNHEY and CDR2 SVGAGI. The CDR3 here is CASRVTVSNQPQHF. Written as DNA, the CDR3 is TGTGCCAGCAGAGTTACAGTTAGCAATCAGCCCCAGCATTTT.

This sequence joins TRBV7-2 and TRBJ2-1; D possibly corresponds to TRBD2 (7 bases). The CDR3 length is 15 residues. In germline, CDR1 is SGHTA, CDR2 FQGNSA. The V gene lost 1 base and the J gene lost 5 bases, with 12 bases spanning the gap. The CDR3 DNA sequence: TGTGCCAGCAGCTTAGTGGAGGGGGGGAACAATGAGCAGTTCTTC. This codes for CASSLVEGGNNEQFF.

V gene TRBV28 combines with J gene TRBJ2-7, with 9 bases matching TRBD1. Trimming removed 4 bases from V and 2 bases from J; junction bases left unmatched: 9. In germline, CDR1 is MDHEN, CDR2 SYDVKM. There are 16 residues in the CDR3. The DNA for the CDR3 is TGTGCCAGCAGTTGGGCAACAGGGGGCCCGGCCTACGAGCAGTACTTC. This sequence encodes CASSWATGGPAYEQYF.

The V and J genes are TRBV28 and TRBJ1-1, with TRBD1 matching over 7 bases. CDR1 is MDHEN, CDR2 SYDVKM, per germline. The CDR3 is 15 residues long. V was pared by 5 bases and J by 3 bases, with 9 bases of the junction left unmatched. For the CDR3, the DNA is TGTGCCAGCAGTCCTATAGACAGGGAGGACACTGAAGCTTTCTTT. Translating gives CASSPIDREDTEAFF. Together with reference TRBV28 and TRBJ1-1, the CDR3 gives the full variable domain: DVKVTQSSRYLVKRTGEKVFLECVQDMDHENMFWYRQDPGLGLRLIYFSYDVKMKEKGDIPEGYSVSREKKERFSLILESASTNQTSMYLCASSPIDREDTEAFFGQGTRLTVV.